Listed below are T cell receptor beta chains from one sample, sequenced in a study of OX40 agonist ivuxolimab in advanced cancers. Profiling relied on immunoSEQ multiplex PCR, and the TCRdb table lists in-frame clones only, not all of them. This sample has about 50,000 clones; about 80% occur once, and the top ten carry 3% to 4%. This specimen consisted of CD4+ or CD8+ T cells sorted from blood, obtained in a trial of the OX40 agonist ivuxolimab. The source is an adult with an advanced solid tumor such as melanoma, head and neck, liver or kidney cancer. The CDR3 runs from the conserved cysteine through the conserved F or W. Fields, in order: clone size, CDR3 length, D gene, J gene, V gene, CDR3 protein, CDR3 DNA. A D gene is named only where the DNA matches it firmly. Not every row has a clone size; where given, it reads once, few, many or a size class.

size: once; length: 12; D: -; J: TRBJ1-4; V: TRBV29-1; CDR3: CSVEDLVGKLFF; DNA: TGCAGCGTTGAAGATCTTGTGGGAAAACTGTTTTTT
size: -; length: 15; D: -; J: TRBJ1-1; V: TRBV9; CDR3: CASSVAVGRGAEAFF; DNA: TGTGCCAGCAGCGTAGCCGTGGGCCGGGGGGCTGAAGCTTTCTTT
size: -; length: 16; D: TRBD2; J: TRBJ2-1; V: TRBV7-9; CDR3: CASSPPSGGFYNEQFF; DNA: TGTGCCAGCAGCCCACCTAGCGGGGGGTTCTACAATGAGCAGTTCTTC
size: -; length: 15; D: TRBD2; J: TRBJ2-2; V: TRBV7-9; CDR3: CASRRLAGDPGELFF; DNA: TGTGCCAGCAGGAGACTAGCGGGAGACCCCGGGGAGCTGTTTTTT
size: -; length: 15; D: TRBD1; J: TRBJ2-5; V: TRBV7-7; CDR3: CASSSNYRGEQTQYF; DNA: TGTGCCAGCAGCTCCAATTACAGGGGTGAGCAGACCCAGTACTTC
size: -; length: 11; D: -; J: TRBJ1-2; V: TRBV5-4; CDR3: CASSSTGFYTF; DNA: TGTGCCAGCAGTTCTACAGGGTTCTACACCTTC
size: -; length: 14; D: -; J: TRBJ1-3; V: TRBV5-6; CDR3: CASSSTGTWNTIYF; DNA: TGTGCCAGCAGCTCCACAGGGACTTGGAACACCATATATTTT
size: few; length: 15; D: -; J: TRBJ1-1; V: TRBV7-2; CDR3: CASSLARGQTTEAFF; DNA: TGTGCCAGCAGCTTAGCGCGGGGTCAGACCACTGAAGCTTTCTTT
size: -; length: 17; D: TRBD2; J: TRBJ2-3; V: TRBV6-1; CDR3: CASSEERAGSGIDTQYF; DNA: TGTGCCAGCAGTGAAGAACGAGCGGGGAGCGGTATAGATACGCAGTATTTT
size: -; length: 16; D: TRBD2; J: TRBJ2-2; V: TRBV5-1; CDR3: CASSLGISGNSGELFF; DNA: TGCGCCAGCAGCTTGGGGATTAGCGGGAATTCCGGGGAGCTGTTTTTT
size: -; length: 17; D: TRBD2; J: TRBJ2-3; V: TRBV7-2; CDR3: CASSLAGTSGATDTQYF; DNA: TGTGCCAGCAGCTTAGCGGGGACTAGCGGCGCCACAGATACGCAGTATTTT
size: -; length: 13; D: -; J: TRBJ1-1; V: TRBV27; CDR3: CASRQHSSTEAFF; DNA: TGTGCCAGCAGGCAACACTCTAGCACTGAAGCTTTCTTT
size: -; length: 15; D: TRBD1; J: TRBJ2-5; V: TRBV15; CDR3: CATSVVRGRIETQYF; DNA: TGTGCCACCAGCGTTGTTAGGGGGCGGATAGAGACCCAGTACTTC
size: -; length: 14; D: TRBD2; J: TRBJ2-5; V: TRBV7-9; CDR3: CASSSLAGWETQYF; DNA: TGTGCCAGCAGCTCCCTAGCGGGGTGGGAGACCCAGTACTTC
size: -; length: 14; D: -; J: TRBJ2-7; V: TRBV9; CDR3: CASSVAWGPYEQYF; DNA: TGTGCCAGCAGCGTAGCTTGGGGACCCTACGAGCAGTACTTC
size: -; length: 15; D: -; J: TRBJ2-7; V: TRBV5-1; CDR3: CASSLTGRGSYEQYF; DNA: TGCGCCAGCAGCTTGACGGGTCGAGGGTCGTACGAGCAGTACTTC
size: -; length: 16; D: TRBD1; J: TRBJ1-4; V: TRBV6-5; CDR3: CASSYSDRADYEKLFF; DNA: TGTGCCAGCAGTTACTCGGACAGGGCGGACTATGAAAAACTGTTTTTT
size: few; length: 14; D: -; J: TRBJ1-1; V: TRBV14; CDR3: CASSRSVTGTEAFF; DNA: TGTGCCAGCAGCCGATCAGTCACGGGGACTGAAGCTTTCTTT
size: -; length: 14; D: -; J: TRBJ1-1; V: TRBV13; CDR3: CASSLEGGGRQAFF; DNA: TGTGCCAGCAGCTTAGAAGGGGGGGGCCGCCAAGCTTTCTTT
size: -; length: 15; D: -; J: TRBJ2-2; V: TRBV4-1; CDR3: CASSQEPTATGELFF; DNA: TGCGCCAGCAGCCAAGAACCCACAGCCACCGGGGAGCTGTTTTTT
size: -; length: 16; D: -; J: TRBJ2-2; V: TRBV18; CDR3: CASSPPGGRDTGELFF; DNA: TGTGCCAGCTCACCACCGGGGGGCCGGGACACCGGGGAGCTGTTTTTT
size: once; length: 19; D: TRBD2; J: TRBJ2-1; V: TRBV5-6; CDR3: CASSQGGVAGASLKGEQFF; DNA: TGTGCCAGCAGCCAGGGCGGGGTAGCGGGAGCCAGTTTAAAAGGTGAGCAGTTCTTC
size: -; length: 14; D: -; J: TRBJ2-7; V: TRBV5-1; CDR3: CASSSGTTSYEQYF; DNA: TGCGCCAGCAGCTCCGGGACCACCTCCTACGAGCAGTACTTC
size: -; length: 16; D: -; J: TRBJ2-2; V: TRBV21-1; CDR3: CASSKVGLARTGELFF; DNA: TGTGCCAGCAGCAAAGTGGGACTAGCACGCACCGGGGAGCTGTTTTTT
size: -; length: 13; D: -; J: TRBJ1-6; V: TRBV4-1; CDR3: CASSHGGNSPLHF; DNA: TGCGCCAGCAGCCATGGGGGGAATTCACCCCTCCACTTT
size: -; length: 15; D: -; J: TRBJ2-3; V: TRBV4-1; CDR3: CASSQLGGGMDTQYF; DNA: TGCGCCAGCAGTCAACTTGGTGGGGGGATGGATACGCAGTATTTT
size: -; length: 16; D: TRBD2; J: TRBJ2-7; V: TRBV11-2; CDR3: CASRSLREGRFYEQYF; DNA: TGTGCCAGCCGCTCCCTTCGGGAGGGCCGATTCTACGAGCAGTACTTC
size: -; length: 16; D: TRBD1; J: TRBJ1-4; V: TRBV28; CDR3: CASSSNGDRGGEKLFF; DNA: TGTGCCAGCAGTTCGAACGGTGACAGGGGAGGCGAAAAACTGTTTTTT
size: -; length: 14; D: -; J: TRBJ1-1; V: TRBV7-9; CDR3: CASSKSGTVAEAFF; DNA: TGTGCCAGCAGTAAATCCGGGACGGTCGCTGAAGCTTTCTTT
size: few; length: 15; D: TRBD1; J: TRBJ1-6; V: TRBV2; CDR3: CASSAQDRDNSPLHF; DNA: TGTGCCAGCAGTGCTCAGGACAGGGACAATTCACCCCTCCACTTT
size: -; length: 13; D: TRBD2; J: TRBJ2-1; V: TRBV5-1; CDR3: CASGKAGPNEQFF; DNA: TGCGCCAGCGGTAAAGCGGGGCCCAATGAGCAGTTCTTC
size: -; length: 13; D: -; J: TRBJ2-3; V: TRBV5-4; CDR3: CASSFYTRDTQYF; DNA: TGTGCCAGCAGCTTCTATACCAGGGATACGCAGTATTTT
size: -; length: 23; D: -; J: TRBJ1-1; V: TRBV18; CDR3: CASSPTHDPFRRGTKSLNTEAFF; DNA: TGTGCCAGCTCACCAACCCACGATCCCTTTAGGCGGGGGACGAAAAGTCTGAACACTGAAGCTTTCTTT